Following are 20 T cell receptor beta chains from one sample sequenced in a study of PD-L1 blockade in urothelial cancer. Sequenced by immunoSEQ multiplex PCR; TCRdb stores in-frame clones only, minus some. The sample has roughly 63,000 clones, about four fifths seen once. Described time point: pretreatment peripheral blood. Sequenced material: PBMCs, taken around atezolizumab (anti-PD-L1) treatment. Every receptor here comes from a man in his 70s with urothelial cancer.

This chain joins TRBV11-3 and TRBJ2-7, with no clear D. Germline-derived CDR1 and CDR2 are SGHNT and YENEEA. V dropped 5 bases and J dropped 0 bases, with 11 bases sitting between them. This CDR3 has 14 residues. DNA of the CDR3: TGTGCCAGCAGCGAACAGACCAGCTCCTACGAGCAGTACTTC. It is translated as CASSEQTSSYEQYF.

CDR3 DNA: TGTGCCAGCAGTTTGGGAGGGCAGCACACTGAAGCTTTCTTT. It specifies CASSLGGQHTEAFF. This rearrangement joins TRBV28 to TRBJ1-1; D is uncertain. Germline loops: CDR1 MDHEN, CDR2 SYDVKM. The V gene lost 3 bases and the J gene lost 3 bases, with 11 bases spanning the gap. The CDR3 is 14 residues long. Combining the CDR3 with reference TRBV28 and TRBJ1-1 gives the whole variable domain DVKVTQSSRYLVKRTGEKVFLECVQDMDHENMFWYRQDPGLGLRLIYFSYDVKMKEKGDIPEGYSVSREKKERFSLILESASTNQTSMYLCASSLGGQHTEAFFGQGTRLTVV.

This clone turned up a few times. This rearrangement joins TRBV12-5 to TRBJ2-7; tentative D call: TRBD2 (5 bases). The germline CDR1 and CDR2 sequences are LGHNT and FRNRAP. Trimming removed 5 bases at V and 4 bases at J, with 15 bases between. This CDR3 has 14 residues. CDR3 nucleotides: TGTGCTAGTGGTCCGGGCCCGGGGAGATACGAGCAGTACTTC. This codes for CASGPGPGRYEQYF.

The V gene is TRBV19, the J gene TRBJ1-1; 7 nucleotides agree with TRBD1. V shed 6 bases, J shed 5 bases, and the junction held 6 bases outside the gene matches. The CDR3 totals 13 residues. CDR1 is LNHDA and CDR2 is SQIVND in the germline V gene (reference sequence). The DNA for the CDR3 is TGTGCCAGTAGGGAGCAGGGGGTTACTGAAGCTTTCTTT. Its protein product is CASREQGVTEAFF.

This chain connects TRBV5-1 to TRBJ2-1, with 8 bases matching TRBD2. The CDR3 covers 16 residues. After removal of 3 bases from V and 0 bases from J, the junction contained 5 bases not matched to a gene. The germline V gene has CDR1 SGHRS and CDR2 YFSETQ. The CDR3 region has the DNA TGCGCCAGCAGCTCACTAGCGGCGAGCTCCTACAATGAGCAGTTCTTC. It yields the protein CASSSLAASSYNEQFF.

The chain uses TRBV19 and TRBJ2-3, with 7 bases aligning to TRBD2. The J segment lost 0 bases and the V segment lost 4 bases, leaving 4 bases of the junction unmatched. Germline CDR1 is LNHDA and CDR2 is SQIVND (reference sequence). This CDR3 region has 15 residues. The CDR3: CASSNLRESTDTQYF. CDR3 sequence (DNA): TGTGCCAGTAGTAATTTGCGGGAGAGCACAGATACGCAGTATTTT.

The chain links TRBV6-1 to TRBJ1-4; 9 bases are shared with TRBD1. The V gene's germline CDR1 is MNHNS and CDR2 SASEGT. The CDR3 loop spans 14 amino acids. The V gene end was trimmed by 10 bases and the J gene end by 7 bases; junction bases not matched to a gene: 10. The CDR3 loop is CATEEDRGGEKLFF. The CDR3 region has the DNA TGTGCCACCGAAGAGGACAGGGGTGGTGAAAAACTGTTTTTT.

The chain has TRBV4-2 and TRBJ1-4, with D possibly TRBD1 on 5 matching bases. In germline, CDR1 is LGHNA, CDR2 YNFKEQ. The CDR3 contains 16 residues. The V gene lost 0 bases and the J gene lost 4 bases, with 12 bases spanning the gap. CDR3 protein: CASSQDGTGDNEKLFF. The CDR3 bases are TGTGCCAGCAGCCAAGATGGAACAGGAGATAATGAAAAACTGTTTTTT.

The chain is built from TRBV5-4 and TRBJ1-2; D is perhaps TRBD1 (5 bases). This CDR3 contains 15 residues. Germline V lookup: CDR1 SGHNT, CDR2 YYREEE (reference sequence). V lost 0 bases to trimming and J lost 3 bases, with 12 bases between them. CDR3 amino acids: CASSLEWSGDYGYTF. The CDR3 DNA sequence: TGTGCCAGCAGCTTGGAATGGTCGGGGGACTATGGCTACACCTTC.

The CDR3 spells CASSRGQGGNEQFF. The CDR3 DNA reads as TGCGCCAGCAGCCGGGGACAGGGGGGGAATGAGCAGTTCTTC. V is TRBV5-1 and J is TRBJ2-1; TRBD1 matches 11 bases. The CDR3 totals 14 residues. The J segment lost 7 bases and the V segment lost 4 bases, leaving 4 bases of the junction unmatched. Germline V CDR1 and CDR2: SGHRS, YFSETQ.

The genes are TRBV7-3 and TRBJ2-3; weak D call: TRBD2 (6 bases). The CDR3 has 14 residues. Trimming took 2 bases from V and 5 from J, leaving 11 bases between them. Germline V CDR1 and CDR2: SGHTA, FQGTGA. CDR3 amino acids: CASSLGGVEDTQYF. DNA of the CDR3: TGTGCCAGCAGCTTAGGAGGGGTCGAAGATACGCAGTATTTT.

The rearrangement uses TRBV28 and TRBJ2-3; 12 bases map to TRBD2. The J segment lost 5 bases and the V segment lost 2 bases, leaving 5 bases of the junction unmatched. CDR1 and CDR2 from the germline V gene are MDHEN and SYDVKM. The CDR3 has 16 residues. CDR3 DNA: TGTGCCAGCAGTTTACGCTTACTAGCGGGAGGAGATACGCAGTATTTT. Protein sequence: CASSLRLLAGGDTQYF.

The CDR3 bases are TGTGCCAGCAGCGTTCTGACGGGAGGGGAGGATGAAAAACTGTTTTTT. Amino acids: CASSVLTGGEDEKLFF. The chain joins TRBV9 to TRBJ1-4; D is possibly TRBD1 (5 bases). V was pared by 2 bases and J by 6 bases, with 17 bases between. The CDR3 is 16 amino acids. The germline gives CDR1 SGDLS, CDR2 YYNGEE.

V usage is TRBV6-1 and J usage is TRBJ2-7, with 10 nucleotides matching TRBD2. Germline CDR1 reads MNHNS; CDR2 reads SASEGT. The CDR3 is made up of 15 amino acids. Unmatched junction bases numbered 3, after V lost 1 base and J lost 3 bases. In DNA, the CDR3 is TGTGCCAGCAGTGAAGGGACTAGCGGAAACTACGAGCAGTACTTC. This sequence encodes CASSEGTSGNYEQYF.

The chain couples TRBV5-1 to TRBJ2-3; TRBD2 is a possible D gene (5 bases). CDR1 and CDR2 (germline): SGHRS, YFSETQ. The V end lost 5 bases, the J end lost 12 bases, and 19 bases lay between the germline ends. The CDR3 spans 13 residues. The CDR3 DNA reads as TGCGCCAGCAGTACTCGGGGTCTAGGGTCCCAGTATTTT. It is translated as CASSTRGLGSQYF.

This clone was detected only a few times. This chain's CDR3 is CSVGPGGINSYNEQFF. The CDR3 DNA sequence: TGCAGCGTTGGGCCGGGGGGGATAAACTCCTACAATGAGCAGTTCTTC. V usage is TRBV29-1 and J usage is TRBJ2-1; 8 bases agree with TRBD2. Germline V CDR1 and CDR2: SQVTM, ANQGSEA. Trimming at V came to 4 bases and at J to 0 bases, leaving 8 bases not matched to a gene. The CDR3 contains 16 residues.

This CDR3 reads CASSHIAGANQETQYF. In DNA, the CDR3 is TGTGCCAGCAGCCATATAGCGGGGGCCAACCAAGAGACCCAGTACTTC. The V and J genes are TRBV4-2 and TRBJ2-5, with 9 bases fitting TRBD2. V lost 3 bases and J lost 0; bases outside the gene matches: 5. This CDR3 contains 16 residues. CDR1 and CDR2 (germline): LGHNA, YNFKEQ.

The table lists this clone with a few counts. This sequence joins TRBV9 and TRBJ2-3; D is possibly TRBD1 (5 bases). Germline CDR1 reads SGDLS; CDR2 reads YYNGEE. This CDR3 spans 14 amino acids. Deletions cut 3 bases from V and 3 bases from J, with 11 bases between. The CDR3 region has the DNA TGTGCCAGCAGCGGACAGATATCAACAGATACGCAGTATTTT. Protein: CASSGQISTDTQYF. Complete variable domain (other parts from reference TRBV9 and TRBJ2-3): DSGVTQTPKHLITATGQRVTLRCSPRSGDLSVYWYQQSLDQGLQFLIQYYNGEERAKGNILERFSAQQFPDLHSELNLSSLELGDSALYFCASSGQISTDTQYFGPGTRLTVL.

Details on this clone: An end of the junction differs from the germline gene, which may be a read error. The rearrangement links TRBV6-5 to TRBJ1-1; D gene ambiguous. This CDR3 is built from 14 residues. Germline loops: CDR1 MNHEY, CDR2 SVGAGI. The CDR3 nucleotides are TGTGCCAGCAAACTAGGACGGCAGAACGCTGAAGCTTTCTTT. Translated, it gives CASKLGRQNAEAFF.

The chain links TRBV5-5 to TRBJ1-5; 7 nucleotides line up with TRBD1. Trimming at V came to 3 bases and at J to 6 bases, leaving 6 bases not matched to a gene. Germline CDR1 and CDR2: SGHKS and YYEKEE (reference sequence). The CDR3 totals 14 residues. The chain's CDR3 is CASSWTTGSQPQHF. As DNA, the CDR3 is TGTGCCAGCAGCTGGACGACAGGGAGTCAGCCCCAGCATTTT.